The 9 T cell receptor beta chains presented below share a single source sample, sequenced in a study of T-cell reconstitution after alpha-beta-depleted transplantation in children. During its preparation, the TCRbeta library received unique molecular identifiers. TCRdb redid the calling of the PCR reads with MiXCR, one entry per CDR3 protein. The sample contains about 580,000 distinct CDR3 sequences, 20% to 25% of which appear only once. Sample: PBMCs, mostly from graft donor cells, taken 360 days after TCRalphabeta/CD19-depleted stem cell transplant. The receptor source for this set is a boy younger than two who had a stem cell transplant for acute myeloid leukemia, so the T cells may come from the graft donor.

The CDR3 is CASRGSSVGELFF. As DNA, the CDR3 is TGTGCCAGCAGGGGATCTTCGGTCGGGGAGCTGTTTTTT. The chain employs TRBV12-3 or TRBV12-4 and TRBJ2-2; no reliable D call. CDR3 length equals 13 residues. The ends were cut back, 6 bases at V and 7 bases at J, with 12 bases in the middle.

This clonotype has ten or more counts. The chain is built from TRBV6-5 and TRBJ2-7; 9 bases align to TRBD1. The CDR3 contains 15 residues. The germline CDR1 and CDR2 sequences are MNHEY and SVGAGI. V lost 4 bases and J lost 5; bases outside the gene matches: 9. Written as DNA, the CDR3 is TGTGCCAGCAGTTCAACGGGACAGGGTTTTCACGAGCAGTACGTC. Amino acid sequence: CASSSTGQGFHEQYV.

This clonotype was seen more than once but under ten times. The chain employs TRBV6-5 and TRBJ2-5; TRBD2 matches at 8 bases. The V and J ends lost 5 bases and 3 bases, in that order; junction bases with no gene match: 5. Germline V gives CDR1 MNHEY, CDR2 SVGAGI. The CDR3 covers 14 residues. The CDR3 DNA reads as TGTGCCAGCAGTGCTCGAGCGGGGGAAGAGACCCAGTACTTC. Its protein is CASSARAGEETQYF.

This clonotype has ten or more counts. The rearrangement links TRBV28 to TRBJ1-5; unclear D gene. Deletions cut 5 bases from V and 0 bases from J, with 11 bases between. Germline assignment: CDR1 MDHEN and CDR2 SYDVKM. The length of the CDR3 is 15 residues. The CDR3 protein is CASSRNSNSNQPQHF. The CDR3 nucleotides are TGTGCCAGCAGTCGAAACAGCAATAGCAATCAGCCCCAGCATTTT.

The chain joins TRBV15 to TRBJ2-3; 11 bases agree with TRBD2. The CDR3 loop spans 18 amino acids. J was trimmed by 0 bases and V by 0 bases; bases with no gene match: 5. CDR1 and CDR2 from the germline V gene are LNHNV and YYDKDF (reference sequence). Here the CDR3 reads CATSRELAGAISTDTQYF. In nucleotides, the CDR3 is TGTGCCACCAGCAGAGAACTAGCGGGGGCCATTAGCACAGATACGCAGTATTTT.

The chain links TRBV24-1 to TRBJ1-1; D is unresolved. Germline V gives CDR1 KGHDR, CDR2 SFDVKD. The V end was cut by 2 bases, the J end by 1 base, with 10 bases between. The CDR3 has 15 residues. The chain's CDR3 is CATSDSSGKNTEAFF. In nucleotides, the CDR3 is TGTGCCACCAGTGATTCGTCGGGAAAGAACACTGAAGCTTTCTTT.

This chain links TRBV4-1 with TRBJ2-7; 9 bases fit TRBD1. Germline CDR1 and CDR2: MGHRA and YSYEKL. Unmatched junction bases numbered 6, after V lost 1 base and J lost 5 bases. CDR3 length equals 15 residues. The DNA of the CDR3 is TGCGCCAGCAGCCAAGTGGGGACAGGGTTCGACGAGCAGTACTTC. Translation: CASSQVGTGFDEQYF.

This clonotype was detected only a few times. This chain links TRBV29-1 with TRBJ1-4, with TRBD1 identical over 7 bases. CDR3 size: 13 residues. Germline-derived CDR1 and CDR2 are SQVTM and ANQGSEA. V shed 7 bases and J 8 bases; nucleotides not matched to a gene: 10. CDR3 protein: CSAGRDRSEKLFF. Written as DNA, the CDR3 is TGCAGCGCAGGCCGGGACAGAAGCGAAAAACTGTTTTTT.

This clonotype has a count of ten or more. The gene calls are TRBV10-3 and TRBJ1-3; a possible D gene is TRBD1 (5 bases). V was pared by 6 bases and J by 0 bases, with 12 bases between. The CDR3 has 15 residues. CDR1 ENHRY and CDR2 SYGVKD come from the germline V gene. As DNA, the CDR3 is TGTGCCATCAGCCCCGGGACGGACTCTGGAAACACCATATATTTT. It specifies CAISPGTDSGNTIYF.